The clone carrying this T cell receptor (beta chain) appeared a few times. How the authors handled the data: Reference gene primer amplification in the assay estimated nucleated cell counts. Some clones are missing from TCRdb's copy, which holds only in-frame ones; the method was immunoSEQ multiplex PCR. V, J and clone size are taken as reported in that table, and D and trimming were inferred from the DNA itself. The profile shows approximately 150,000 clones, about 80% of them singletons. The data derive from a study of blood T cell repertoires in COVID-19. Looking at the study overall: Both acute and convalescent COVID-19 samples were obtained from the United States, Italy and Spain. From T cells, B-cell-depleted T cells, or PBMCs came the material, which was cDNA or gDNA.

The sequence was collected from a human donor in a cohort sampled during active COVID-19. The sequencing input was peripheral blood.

CDR3 DNA sequence: TGTGCCTGGCAAATCAGCTCTGGAAACACCATATATTTT. Its protein is CAWQISSGNTIYF. The J gene is TRBJ1-3, the V gene TRBV30, with D unresolved. Between the trimmed V and J ends, which lost 5 bases and 0 bases, there was a span of 8 bases. Germline V gene lookup returns CDR1 GTSNPN and CDR2 SVGIG (reference sequence). The CDR3 is made up of 13 amino acids.